What follows describes a single T cell receptor beta chain. This sample is drawn from a study of blood T cell repertoires in COVID-19. Background on the study: Samples representing acute and convalescent COVID-19 were sourced from the United States, Italy and Spain. The cDNA or gDNA used as material had been derived from T cells, B-cell-depleted T cells, or PBMCs.

V was clipped by 5 bases and J by 5 bases, with 18 bases between them. Germline-derived CDR1 and CDR2 are LGHNA and YNFKEQ. CDR3 length: 15 residues. Seattle cases were enrolled at active infection and followed longitudinally. Here immunoSEQ multiplex PCR was the method, and the copy in TCRdb shows in-frame clones only, minus some. The sample yields approximately 51,000 clones, 75% to 90% seen once. The specimen sequenced was peripheral blood. The chain carries TRBV4-2 and TRBJ1-2; D is ambiguous. The origin of this receptor is an elderly woman with COVID-19, enrolled during active disease. CDR3 nucleotides: TGTGCCAGCAGCAACCCGAGTGGGCCCCCATATGGCTACACCTTC. This translates into CASSNPSGPPYGYTF.